These T cell receptor beta chains were read from a single sample in a study of Graves' ophthalmopathy and Graves' hyperthyroidism. Using its own MiXCR run on the multiplex PCR reads, TCRdb lists one record per CDR3 protein. The sample shows fewer than 350,000 distinct CDR3 sequences, roughly a sixth of them seen only once. The sample was peripheral blood. Receptors were obtained from an adult man with Graves' ophthalmopathy. Both conserved end residues are part of each CDR3. Each record gives: D gene, V gene, clone size, J gene, CDR3 DNA, CDR3 protein. The D gene is left open where the match is weak. Clone size is given for some rows only: seen once, a few or many times, or a class if the clone is expanded.

.	TRBV15	.	TRBJ2-5	TGTGCCACCGCCGTGGGGTTAGGGGAGACCCAGTACTTC	CATAVGLGETQYF
TRBD1	TRBV10-3	many	TRBJ1-5	TGTGCCATCAGTGCGGGCAGGGGGAATGAGATGGGCAATCAGCCCCAGCATTTT	CAISAGRGNEMGNQPQHF
.	TRBV27	many	TRBJ1-2	TGTGCCAGCAGTTTAGAACAGGGTGCCTATGGCTACACCTTC	CASSLEQGAYGYTF
TRBD1	TRBV6-5	.	TRBJ2-5	TGTGCCAGCAGTTACTCCGGACAGGGTACAGAGACCCAGTACTTC	CASSYSGQGTETQYF
.	TRBV30	many	TRBJ1-6	TGTGCCTGGACCGACAATTCACCCCTCCACTTT	CAWTDNSPLHF
.	TRBV20-1	many	TRBJ2-5	TGCAGTGCTATTTTCGACCCTCGAGGAACCCAGTACTTC	CSAIFDPRGTQYF
TRBD1	TRBV19	many	TRBJ2-5	TGTGCCAGTAGTACGAGGGACAGGGTGTATTCGGAGACCCAGTACTTC	CASSTRDRVYSETQYF
.	TRBV28	many	TRBJ1-2	TGTGCCAGCAGCTCCCCGAAGGGCTACACCTTC	CASSSPKGYTF
.	TRBV9	many	TRBJ1-5	TGTGCCAGCAGCCCTTTTAGTAGCAATCAGCCCCAGCATTTT	CASSPFSSNQPQHF
.	TRBV12-1	many	TRBJ2-7	TGTGCCAGCAGCTACGATACCCCGAAGTTACCCCGGGACAGGGTTATCCACGAGCAGTACTTC	CASSYDTPKLPRDRVIHEQYF
.	TRBV30	.	TRBJ1-2	TGTGCCTGGAGTGTATTGCCAGGGGAAAATGGCTACACCTTC	CAWSVLPGENGYTF
TRBD1	TRBV2	many	TRBJ1-1	TGTGCCAGCAGAACAACAGGGGCCACTGAAGCTTTCTTT	CASRTTGATEAFF
.	TRBV5-1	many	TRBJ1-1	TGCGCCAGCAGGCCTCAAGAGACGGGAAACACTGAAGCTTTCTTT	CASRPQETGNTEAFF
TRBD2	TRBV15	many	TRBJ2-5	TGTGCCACCAGCAGAGATCGGACTAGCCGAGAGACCCAGTACTTC	CATSRDRTSRETQYF
TRBD1	TRBV28	many	TRBJ1-1	TGTGCCAGCGGGACAGGGGTGCTTGTTAACACTGAAGCTTTCTTT	CASGTGVLVNTEAFF
TRBD2	TRBV30	many	TRBJ2-5	TGTGCCTGGAGGGGCGGGACTAGCGGGCAAGAGACCCAGTACTTC	CAWRGGTSGQETQYF
TRBD1	TRBV19	many	TRBJ1-2	TGTGCCAGTACCCGGGACAGGGGCTATGGCTACACCTTC	CASTRDRGYGYTF
.	TRBV5-1	many	TRBJ2-2	TGCGCCAGCAGCCCCGGACATATCACCGGGGAGCTGTTTTTT	CASSPGHITGELFF
.	TRBV20-1	many	TRBJ2-5	TGCAGTGCTAGGGGCCATGGGTACCAAGAGACCCAGTACTTC	CSARGHGYQETQYF
TRBD1	TRBV20-1	many	TRBJ1-6	TGCAGTGCTGGAACGGGACAGTATAATTCACCCCTCCACTTT	CSAGTGQYNSPLHF
.	TRBV6-5	.	TRBJ1-3	TGTGCCAGCAGTTACACGGGACAAACCTCTGGAAACACCATATATTTT	CASSYTGQTSGNTIYF
TRBD1	TRBV20-1	many	TRBJ1-5	TGCAGTGCTCAGACAGGGCTCAATCAGCCCCAGCATTTT	CSAQTGLNQPQHF
.	TRBV12-3/TRBV12-4	many	TRBJ2-5	TGTGCCAGCAGTTTGGGTGGAAGCCAAGAGACCCAGTACTTC	CASSLGGSQETQYF
TRBD1	TRBV25-1	many	TRBJ2-5	TGTGCCAGCAGTGGGACCGGGACAGGGGGCCGGGAGACCCAGTACTTC	CASSGTGTGGRETQYF
.	TRBV29-1	many	TRBJ2-7	TGCAGCGTTGAAGAAAGGCAGGGATGGGGCGAGCAGTACTTC	CSVEERQGWGEQYF
TRBD1	TRBV7-2	.	TRBJ1-3	TGTGCCAGCAGCTTACAGGGGGTTCGAAACACCATATATTTT	CASSLQGVRNTIYF
.	TRBV28	few	TRBJ1-1	TGTGCCAGCACCCAACCAGGGGCCAAGAACACTGAAGCTTTCTTT	CASTQPGAKNTEAFF
TRBD1	TRBV18	many	TRBJ1-6	TGTGCCAGCTCACCGGGACAGGGAGAACCCCTCCACTTT	CASSPGQGEPLHF
.	TRBV12-3/TRBV12-4	many	TRBJ1-5	TGTGCCAGCAGCCCAGGGTTAACCCATCAGCCCCAGCATTTT	CASSPGLTHQPQHF
.	TRBV30	many	TRBJ2-7	TGTGCCTGGAGTGTTCGGCAGGGGCTCGAGCAGTACTTC	CAWSVRQGLEQYF
.	TRBV6-2/TRBV6-3	many	TRBJ1-5	TGTGCCAGCAGTCGTCTCAACGGGGGGACCCAGCATTTT	CASSRLNGGTQHF
TRBD1	TRBV20-1	many	TRBJ2-7	TGCAGTGCTAGAGATTGGACAGGGATTGGAGACGAGCAGTACTTC	CSARDWTGIGDEQYF
TRBD2	TRBV5-1	.	TRBJ2-2	TGCGCCAGCAGCTTGGTTGGACTAGCGGGAGAGGTCACCGGGGAGCTGTTTTTT	CASSLVGLAGEVTGELFF
TRBD1	TRBV2	many	TRBJ1-5	TGTGCCAGCAGTGGTAGGGGGCGCGAGCGGAATCAGCCCCAGCATTTT	CASSGRGRERNQPQHF
TRBD2	TRBV7-2	many	TRBJ2-7	TGTGCCAGCAGCCTACTGGTGGGAGGGGCTACTGAGCAGTACTTC	CASSLLVGGATEQYF
.	TRBV6-2/TRBV6-3	.	TRBJ1-5	TGTGCCAGCAGTTACTCGACAGTCAATCAGCCCCAGCATTTT	CASSYSTVNQPQHF
.	TRBV19	many	TRBJ2-6	TGTGCCAGTAGTACTCAAGGGGCCCTTATCTCTGGGGCCAACGTCCTGACTTTC	CASSTQGALISGANVLTF
.	TRBV14	many	TRBJ1-1	TGTGCCAGCAGCCTACAGGGAATAATAGGCACTGAAGCTTTCTTT	CASSLQGIIGTEAFF
.	TRBV28	many	TRBJ2-7	TGTGCCACCCAGGTTGGCGGGCTCTCGGAGCAGTACTTC	CATQVGGLSEQYF
.	TRBV29-1	.	TRBJ1-1	TGCAGCGTTGAACTAGCGGGGGGGATTAACACTGAAGCTTTCTTT	CSVELAGGINTEAFF
.	TRBV28	.	TRBJ2-5	TGTGCCAGCAGTTCCTATCTTTCCCTAGAGACCCAGTACTTC	CASSSYLSLETQYF
.	TRBV5-1	many	TRBJ2-7	TGCGCCAGCACCCTGATGACAGGCTCCTACGAGCAGTACTTC	CASTLMTGSYEQYF
.	TRBV7-2	many	TRBJ1-6	TGTGCCAGCAGCTTACGACAAGTATCCTATAATTCACCCCTCCACTTT	CASSLRQVSYNSPLHF
.	TRBV28	many	TRBJ1-5	TGTGCCAGCAGTTTATATCCCTCGGGGGCGGTCCGGAATCAGCCCCAGCATTTT	CASSLYPSGAVRNQPQHF
TRBD2	TRBV3-1	few	TRBJ2-7	TGTGCCAGCAGCGAGATAGCGGGGGGCGCCTACGAGCAGTACTTC	CASSEIAGGAYEQYF